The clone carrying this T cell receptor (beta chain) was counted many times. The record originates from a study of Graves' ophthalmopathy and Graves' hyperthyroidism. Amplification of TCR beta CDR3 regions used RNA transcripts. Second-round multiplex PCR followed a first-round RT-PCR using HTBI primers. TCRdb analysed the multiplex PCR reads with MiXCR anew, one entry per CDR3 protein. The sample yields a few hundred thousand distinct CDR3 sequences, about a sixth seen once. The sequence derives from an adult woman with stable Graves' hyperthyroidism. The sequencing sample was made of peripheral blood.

In DNA, the CDR3 is TGCAGTGCTAGAGATGGGGGGAGGTTTTCTCCGGGAGGTCAGCCCCAGCATTTT. Protein: CSARDGGRFSPGGQPQHF. The chain joins TRBV20-1 to TRBJ1-5, with D tentatively TRBD1 (5 bases). The CDR3 extends over 18 amino acids. Trimming removed 0 bases from V and 6 bases from J, with 24 bases in between. Looked up from germline, CDR1 is DFQATT and CDR2 is SNEGSKA (reference sequence).